Listed below are T cell receptor beta chains from one sample, sequenced in a study of T-cell memory formation after mild COVID-19. TCRdb re-derived calls from the 5' RACE reads in MiXCR, one entry per CDR3 protein. The sample includes about 150,000 distinct CDR3 sequences, approximately 13% of them seen just once. Sequenced input: PBMCs or a T cell subset sorted from them (not recorded which). These receptors were obtained from a man aged 18-30 years who had mild COVID-19 (a few samples of this study predate the infection). Cell type and time point are not known. The CDR3 runs from the conserved cysteine through the conserved F or W. D genes are given only for firm matches. Only some rows state a clone size, as once, few, many or a class for expanded clones.

clone_size: few; d_call: TRBD2; v_call: TRBV18; j_call: TRBJ2-3; cdr3_aa: CASSLGLAGGQDTQYF; cdr3_nt: TGTGCCAGCTCACTCGGACTAGCGGGGGGGCAAGATACGCAGTATTTT
clone_size: NA; d_call: NA; v_call: TRBV29-1; j_call: TRBJ1-4; cdr3_aa: CSVRSPLREKLFF; cdr3_nt: TGCAGCGTACGTTCGCCCCTCCGGGAAAAACTGTTTTTT
clone_size: few; d_call: NA; v_call: TRBV7-6; j_call: TRBJ2-3; cdr3_aa: CASSLWRNTQYF; cdr3_nt: TGTGCCAGCAGCTTATGGAGAAATACGCAGTATTTT
clone_size: NA; d_call: NA; v_call: TRBV4-3; j_call: TRBJ1-2; cdr3_aa: CASSQARNYGYTF; cdr3_nt: TGCGCCAGCAGCCAAGCCAGGAACTATGGCTACACCTTC
clone_size: NA; d_call: NA; v_call: TRBV7-2; j_call: TRBJ2-2; cdr3_aa: CASSPMVGYTGELFF; cdr3_nt: TGTGCCAGCAGCCCGATGGTAGGGTACACCGGGGAGCTGTTTTTT
clone_size: NA; d_call: TRBD2; v_call: TRBV7-3; j_call: TRBJ2-1; cdr3_aa: CASSLTLAGGLGEQFF; cdr3_nt: TGTGCCAGCAGCTTAACCCTAGCGGGGGGGCTGGGTGAGCAGTTCTTC
clone_size: few; d_call: NA; v_call: TRBV5-1; j_call: TRBJ2-5; cdr3_aa: CASSLDGQPARRTQYF; cdr3_nt: TGCGCCAGCAGCTTGGACGGACAACCCGCTCGACGGACCCAGTACTTC
clone_size: NA; d_call: NA; v_call: TRBV9; j_call: TRBJ1-6; cdr3_aa: CASSGPWGDSPLHF; cdr3_nt: TGTGCCAGCAGCGGACCTTGGGGGGATTCACCCCTCCACTTT
clone_size: many; d_call: TRBD1; v_call: TRBV7-9; j_call: TRBJ2-1; cdr3_aa: CASSLALTGQGNNEQFF; cdr3_nt: TGTGCCAGCAGCTTAGCCCTCACGGGACAGGGAAATAATGAGCAGTTCTTC
clone_size: many; d_call: TRBD2; v_call: TRBV5-1; j_call: TRBJ2-5; cdr3_aa: CASSLALSGGETQYF; cdr3_nt: TGCGCCAGCAGCTTGGCCTTATCGGGGGGAGAGACCCAGTACTTC
clone_size: NA; d_call: NA; v_call: TRBV28; j_call: TRBJ1-1; cdr3_aa: CASSRVIGGNTEAFF; cdr3_nt: TGTGCCAGCAGTCGCGTCATAGGGGGGAACACTGAAGCTTTCTTT
clone_size: NA; d_call: TRBD2; v_call: TRBV7-2; j_call: TRBJ2-5; cdr3_aa: CASSLRASGGVETQYF; cdr3_nt: TGTGCCAGCAGCTTACGGGCTAGCGGGGGCGTGGAGACCCAGTACTTC
clone_size: NA; d_call: NA; v_call: TRBV5-1; j_call: TRBJ2-5; cdr3_aa: CASSLSAHQETQYF; cdr3_nt: TGCGCCAGCAGCTTGTCGGCACACCAAGAGACCCAGTACTTC
clone_size: few; d_call: NA; v_call: TRBV6-5; j_call: TRBJ2-5; cdr3_aa: CASSYFPGRQETQYF; cdr3_nt: TGTGCCAGCAGTTACTTCCCGGGGAGACAAGAGACCCAGTACTTC
clone_size: many; d_call: NA; v_call: TRBV9; j_call: TRBJ2-3; cdr3_aa: CASSVAPEDTQYF; cdr3_nt: TGTGCCAGCAGCGTAGCACCCGAGGATACGCAGTATTTT
clone_size: few; d_call: NA; v_call: TRBV9; j_call: TRBJ2-1; cdr3_aa: CASSTDLEQFF; cdr3_nt: TGTGCCAGCAGCACCGATCTTGAGCAGTTCTTC
clone_size: many; d_call: TRBD1; v_call: TRBV5-4; j_call: TRBJ2-3; cdr3_aa: CASSLGQGSDTQYF; cdr3_nt: TGTGCCAGCAGCTTGGGACAGGGCTCAGATACGCAGTATTTT
clone_size: many; d_call: NA; v_call: TRBV7-8; j_call: TRBJ2-2; cdr3_aa: CASSFQGVSAGELFF; cdr3_nt: TGTGCCAGCAGCTTTCAGGGAGTGTCGGCCGGGGAGCTGTTTTTT
clone_size: few; d_call: TRBD1; v_call: TRBV11-2; j_call: TRBJ2-2; cdr3_aa: CASSRQGANTGELFF; cdr3_nt: TGTGCCAGCAGCAGACAGGGGGCTAACACCGGGGAGCTGTTTTTT
clone_size: many; d_call: NA; v_call: TRBV7-2; j_call: TRBJ2-5; cdr3_aa: CASSTQVQETQYF; cdr3_nt: TGTGCCAGCAGCACGCAGGTTCAAGAGACCCAGTACTTC
clone_size: few; d_call: TRBD1; v_call: TRBV27; j_call: TRBJ2-2; cdr3_aa: CASSHRGQAGGELFF; cdr3_nt: TGTGCCAGCAGTCATAGGGGACAGGCCGGCGGGGAGCTGTTTTTT
clone_size: few; d_call: TRBD1; v_call: TRBV7-2; j_call: TRBJ2-1; cdr3_aa: CASSPARQGREFF; cdr3_nt: TGTGCCAGCAGTCCAGCCCGACAGGGACGGGAGTTCTTC
clone_size: NA; d_call: TRBD1; v_call: TRBV5-1; j_call: TRBJ1-5; cdr3_aa: CASSPTGDSNQPQHF; cdr3_nt: TGCGCCAGCAGCCCGACAGGGGATAGCAATCAGCCCCAGCATTTT
clone_size: many; d_call: NA; v_call: TRBV4-1; j_call: TRBJ2-7; cdr3_aa: CASSQDAVLYYEQYF; cdr3_nt: TGCGCCAGCAGCCAAGACGCCGTATTGTACTACGAGCAGTACTTC
clone_size: many; d_call: NA; v_call: TRBV7-2; j_call: TRBJ1-2; cdr3_aa: CASSLGFDYGYTF; cdr3_nt: TGTGCCAGCAGCTTAGGTTTTGACTATGGCTACACCTTC
clone_size: NA; d_call: NA; v_call: TRBV4-3; j_call: TRBJ1-6; cdr3_aa: CASSQVAPSSYNSPLHF; cdr3_nt: TGCGCCAGCAGCCAAGTGGCCCCAAGCTCCTATAATTCACCCCTCCACTTT
clone_size: few; d_call: NA; v_call: TRBV14; j_call: TRBJ2-3; cdr3_aa: CASSQDLKDTQYF; cdr3_nt: TGTGCCAGCAGCCAAGATCTTAAAGATACGCAGTATTTT
clone_size: many; d_call: TRBD1; v_call: TRBV12-3/TRBV12-4; j_call: TRBJ1-3; cdr3_aa: CASSSTGAGNTIYF; cdr3_nt: TGTGCCAGCAGCTCAACAGGGGCTGGAAACACCATATATTTT
clone_size: NA; d_call: NA; v_call: TRBV6-6; j_call: TRBJ1-2; cdr3_aa: CASSYGGYGYTF; cdr3_nt: TGTGCCAGCAGTTATGGGGGCTATGGCTACACCTTC
clone_size: NA; d_call: TRBD2; v_call: TRBV28; j_call: TRBJ2-3; cdr3_aa: CASKKGGVDTQYF; cdr3_nt: TGTGCCAGCAAAAAGGGAGGGGTCGATACGCAGTATTTT
clone_size: many; d_call: NA; v_call: TRBV4-2; j_call: TRBJ2-3; cdr3_aa: CASSQGKGAAESTDTQYF; cdr3_nt: TGTGCCAGCAGCCAAGGAAAAGGGGCGGCGGAGTCCACAGATACGCAGTATTTT
clone_size: few; d_call: NA; v_call: TRBV7-6; j_call: TRBJ2-1; cdr3_aa: CASSNPPGGLHEQFF; cdr3_nt: TGTGCCAGCAGTAACCCTCCAGGGGGGCTGCATGAGCAGTTCTTC
clone_size: few; d_call: TRBD2; v_call: TRBV5-6; j_call: TRBJ2-3; cdr3_aa: CASSKGLAGWDTQYF; cdr3_nt: TGTGCCAGCAGCAAGGGACTAGCGGGGTGGGATACGCAGTATTTT
clone_size: NA; d_call: TRBD2; v_call: TRBV7-3; j_call: TRBJ2-2; cdr3_aa: CASSTGTRAGELFF; cdr3_nt: TGTGCCAGCAGCACAGGGACTAGGGCCGGGGAGCTGTTTTTT
clone_size: NA; d_call: NA; v_call: TRBV6-1; j_call: TRBJ1-2; cdr3_aa: CASSEVPGGGGYTF; cdr3_nt: TGTGCCAGCAGTGAAGTTCCCGGGGGAGGTGGCTACACCTTC
clone_size: many; d_call: NA; v_call: TRBV7-6; j_call: TRBJ2-3; cdr3_aa: CASSFGGAGRTDTQYF; cdr3_nt: TGTGCCAGCAGCTTTGGGGGAGCGGGCCGCACAGATACGCAGTATTTT
clone_size: medium-sized; d_call: NA; v_call: TRBV7-2; j_call: TRBJ2-5; cdr3_aa: CASSSQETQYF; cdr3_nt: TGTGCCAGCAGCTCACAAGAGACCCAGTACTTC
clone_size: NA; d_call: TRBD2; v_call: TRBV7-2; j_call: TRBJ2-5; cdr3_aa: CASSHPGGGETQYF; cdr3_nt: TGTGCCAGCAGCCACCCCGGCGGGGGGGAGACCCAGTACTTC
clone_size: few; d_call: NA; v_call: TRBV6-1; j_call: TRBJ1-5; cdr3_aa: CASRFGGSNQPQHF; cdr3_nt: TGTGCCAGCCGTTTCGGGGGGAGCAATCAGCCCCAGCATTTT
clone_size: few; d_call: TRBD2; v_call: TRBV4-3; j_call: TRBJ2-3; cdr3_aa: CASSQSLPASGDTQYF; cdr3_nt: TGCGCCAGCAGCCAATCCCTTCCGGCTAGCGGGGATACGCAGTATTTT
clone_size: few; d_call: TRBD1; v_call: TRBV29-1; j_call: TRBJ2-7; cdr3_aa: CSVTPGQVYEQYF; cdr3_nt: TGCAGCGTTACCCCGGGACAGGTGTACGAGCAGTACTTC
clone_size: few; d_call: NA; v_call: TRBV5-1; j_call: TRBJ2-3; cdr3_aa: CASRQLSSTDTQYF; cdr3_nt: TGCGCCAGCCGCCAACTATCTAGCACAGATACGCAGTATTTT
clone_size: NA; d_call: NA; v_call: TRBV7-2; j_call: TRBJ2-2; cdr3_aa: CASSRSSDYGGTGELFF; cdr3_nt: TGTGCCAGCAGCCGTTCGTCGGACTACGGGGGCACCGGGGAGCTGTTTTTT
clone_size: NA; d_call: NA; v_call: TRBV25-1; j_call: TRBJ1-1; cdr3_aa: CASSEGGRGATEAFF; cdr3_nt: TGTGCCAGCAGTGAAGGGGGGCGCGGGGCAACTGAAGCTTTCTTT
clone_size: NA; d_call: TRBD1; v_call: TRBV29-1; j_call: TRBJ2-7; cdr3_aa: CSVALGQEQYF; cdr3_nt: TGCAGCGTTGCCCTCGGACAGGAACAGTACTTC
clone_size: many; d_call: NA; v_call: TRBV3-1; j_call: TRBJ1-5; cdr3_aa: CASSHGWSGGHQPQHF; cdr3_nt: TGTGCCAGCAGCCACGGATGGTCGGGGGGACATCAGCCCCAGCATTTT
clone_size: NA; d_call: TRBD2; v_call: TRBV7-3; j_call: TRBJ2-3; cdr3_aa: CASSPLAGGPNTQYF; cdr3_nt: TGTGCCAGCAGCCCGCTGGCGGGGGGGCCGAATACGCAGTATTTT
clone_size: NA; d_call: NA; v_call: TRBV7-3; j_call: TRBJ2-3; cdr3_aa: CASSLMGGTQYF; cdr3_nt: TGTGCCAGCAGCTTAATGGGTGGTACGCAGTATTTT
clone_size: few; d_call: NA; v_call: TRBV12-3/TRBV12-4; j_call: TRBJ2-1; cdr3_aa: CASASGTYNEQFF; cdr3_nt: TGTGCCAGCGCTAGTGGAACCTACAATGAGCAGTTCTTC
clone_size: few; d_call: TRBD2; v_call: TRBV7-9; j_call: TRBJ2-1; cdr3_aa: CASSSRAGGPVF; cdr3_nt: TGTGCCAGCAGCTCGCGAGCGGGGGGGCCGGTCTTC
clone_size: few; d_call: TRBD2; v_call: TRBV5-1; j_call: TRBJ2-5; cdr3_aa: CASSRFASGQETQYF; cdr3_nt: TGCGCCAGCAGCCGCTTTGCTAGCGGCCAAGAGACCCAGTACTTC
clone_size: NA; d_call: NA; v_call: TRBV20-1; j_call: TRBJ1-1; cdr3_aa: CSAKTRDNIPKWCFF; cdr3_nt: TGCAGTGCTAAGACCCGGGACAATATCCCGAAATGGTGCTTCTTT
clone_size: many; d_call: NA; v_call: TRBV12-3/TRBV12-4; j_call: TRBJ2-1; cdr3_aa: CASSPQTGSREQFF; cdr3_nt: TGTGCCAGCAGTCCACAAACAGGGTCCCGCGAGCAGTTCTTC
clone_size: few; d_call: NA; v_call: TRBV14; j_call: TRBJ2-2; cdr3_aa: CASSLKGGAGELFF; cdr3_nt: TGTGCCAGCAGCCTGAAAGGGGGAGCCGGGGAGCTGTTTTTT
clone_size: NA; d_call: TRBD1; v_call: TRBV3-1; j_call: TRBJ2-1; cdr3_aa: CASSQATGGHNEQFF; cdr3_nt: TGTGCCAGCAGCCAAGCAACAGGGGGCCACAATGAGCAGTTCTTC
clone_size: once; d_call: TRBD1; v_call: TRBV5-4; j_call: TRBJ1-6; cdr3_aa: CASRGTGSGNSPLHF; cdr3_nt: TGTGCCAGCAGGGGGACAGGGTCCGGCAATTCACCCCTCCACTTT
clone_size: NA; d_call: NA; v_call: TRBV5-1; j_call: TRBJ1-4; cdr3_aa: CASREPPSEKLFF; cdr3_nt: TGCGCCAGCAGGGAACCGCCTTCTGAAAAACTGTTTTTT
clone_size: NA; d_call: NA; v_call: TRBV5-1; j_call: TRBJ2-5; cdr3_aa: CASSWAPQGETQYF; cdr3_nt: TGCGCCAGCAGCTGGGCCCCTCAGGGGGAGACCCAGTACTTC
clone_size: NA; d_call: NA; v_call: TRBV30; j_call: TRBJ2-7; cdr3_aa: CAWSSSGQGYEQYF; cdr3_nt: TGTGCCTGGAGTAGCAGCGGCCAGGGCTACGAGCAGTACTTC
clone_size: NA; d_call: NA; v_call: TRBV5-1; j_call: TRBJ2-5; cdr3_aa: CASSLGWAEETQYF; cdr3_nt: TGCGCCAGCAGCCTAGGTTGGGCAGAAGAGACCCAGTACTTC